Detailed here is one T cell receptor (beta chain). Its matching antigen is unknown. These data belong to a study of T cells in Graves' hyperthyroidism and ophthalmopathy. Study-wide results and caveats: Blood shared most expanded thyroid clonotypes above 0.001. In the analysis, a 13 V-J model separated ophthalmopathy from stable hyperthyroidism.

The source material, RNA transcripts, was used to amplify TCR beta CDR3 regions. HTBI primers were employed in a first-round RT-PCR of the TCR CDR3. One entry per CDR3 protein, called by TCRdb with MiXCR from the multiplex PCR reads. The data show about 560,000 distinct CDR3 sequences, roughly 17% seen once. The germline V gene has CDR1 DFQATT and CDR2 SNEGSKA (reference sequence). The CDR3 consists of 15 residues. Trimming removed 6 bases from V and 0 bases from J; junction bases left unmatched: 5. The TCR comes from a woman younger than 35 with Graves' hyperthyroidism. The material sequenced was blood. The chain links TRBV20-1 to TRBJ2-3; 11 bases align to TRBD2. CDR3 bases: TGCAGTGCCAGACTAGCGGGAACTAGCACAGATACGCAGTATTTT. It yields the protein CSARLAGTSTDTQYF.